This TCR beta chain was captured by sequencing in a study of blood T cell repertoires in COVID-19. As for the study in general: Sample material is recorded as cDNA or gDNA derived from T cells, B-cell-depleted T cells, or PBMCs.

Some clones are missing from TCRdb's copy, which holds only in-frame ones; the method was immunoSEQ multiplex PCR. The sample holds roughly 200,000 clones, roughly 87% seen once. The study drew participants aged about 18 to 90 years from 20 to 30 US areas. The receptor was derived from a woman younger than 45 who had recovered from COVID-19. The sequenced sample consisted of PBMCs or T cells enriched from blood (not recorded which).

The CDR3 is CASSWERPGERGNTIYF. CDR3 DNA sequence: TGTGCCAGCAGCTGGGAGAGGCCAGGGGAGCGAGGAAACACCATATATTTT. The rearrangement joins TRBV11-3 to TRBJ1-3; maybe TRBD1 (6 bases). The V gene lost 4 bases and the J gene lost 4 bases, with 20 bases spanning the gap. The CDR3 has 17 residues. Germline V gene sequence: CDR1 SGHNT, CDR2 YENEEA.